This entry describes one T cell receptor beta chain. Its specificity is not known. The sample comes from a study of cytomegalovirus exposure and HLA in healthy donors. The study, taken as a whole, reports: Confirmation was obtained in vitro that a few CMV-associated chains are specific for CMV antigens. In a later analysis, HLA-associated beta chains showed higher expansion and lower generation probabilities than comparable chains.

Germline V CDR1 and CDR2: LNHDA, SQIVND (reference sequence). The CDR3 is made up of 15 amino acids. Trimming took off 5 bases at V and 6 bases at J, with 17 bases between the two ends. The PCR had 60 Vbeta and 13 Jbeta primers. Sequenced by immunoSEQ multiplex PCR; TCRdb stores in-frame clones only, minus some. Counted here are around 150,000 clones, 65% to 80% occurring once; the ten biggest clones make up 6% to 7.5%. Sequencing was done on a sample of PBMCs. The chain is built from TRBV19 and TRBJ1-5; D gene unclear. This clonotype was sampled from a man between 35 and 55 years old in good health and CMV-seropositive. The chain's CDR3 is CASSSIDLGGQPQHF. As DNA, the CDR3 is TGTGCCAGTAGTTCGATAGATCTGGGAGGTCAGCCCCAGCATTTT.